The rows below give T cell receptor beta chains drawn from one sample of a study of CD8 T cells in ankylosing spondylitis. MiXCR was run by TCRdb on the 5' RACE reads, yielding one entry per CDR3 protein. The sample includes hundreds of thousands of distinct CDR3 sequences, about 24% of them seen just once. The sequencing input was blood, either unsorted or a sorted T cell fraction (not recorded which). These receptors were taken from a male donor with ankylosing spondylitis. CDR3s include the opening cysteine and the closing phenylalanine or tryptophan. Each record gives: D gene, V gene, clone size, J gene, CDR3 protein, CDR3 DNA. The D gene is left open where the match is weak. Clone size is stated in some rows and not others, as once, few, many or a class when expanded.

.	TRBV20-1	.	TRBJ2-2	CSARVTRGTGELFF	TGCAGTGCTAGAGTAACTAGAGGCACCGGGGAGCTGTTTTTT
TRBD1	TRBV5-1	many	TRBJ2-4	CASSLTYPGQGGKNIQYF	TGCGCCAGCAGCTTGACATATCCGGGACAGGGAGGCAAAAACATTCAGTACTTC
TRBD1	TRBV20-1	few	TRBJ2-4	CSARRDRGYIQYF	TGCAGTGCTAGGCGAGACAGGGGTTACATTCAGTACTTC
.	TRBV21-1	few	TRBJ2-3	CASPKRGRRETDTQYF	TGTGCCAGCCCTAAGAGGGGGCGTAGGGAAACAGATACGCAGTATTTT
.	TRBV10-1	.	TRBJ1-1	CASSTGAQSAAFF	TGCGCCAGCAGTACGGGAGCCCAGAGTGCAGCTTTCTTT
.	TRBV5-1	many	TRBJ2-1	CASSFGYNEQFF	TGCGCCAGCAGCTTCGGATACAATGAGCAGTTCTTC
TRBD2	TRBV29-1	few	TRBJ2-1	CSATGTSGGGGEQFF	TGCAGCGCCACAGGGACTAGCGGGGGGGGAGGTGAGCAGTTCTTC
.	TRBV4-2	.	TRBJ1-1	CASSPRSGTEAFF	TGTGCCAGCAGCCCGCGGTCGGGCACTGAAGCTTTCTTT
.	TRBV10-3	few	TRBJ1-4	CAIRSGTENEKLFF	TGTGCCATCAGATCCGGGACGGAAAATGAAAAACTGTTTTTT
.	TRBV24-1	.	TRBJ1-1	CATSGGGASEAFF	TGTGCCACCAGTGGTGGGGGGGCCTCTGAAGCTTTCTTT
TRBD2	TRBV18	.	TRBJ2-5	CASSLGLAGAGQETQYF	TGTGCCAGCTCCCTGGGACTAGCGGGAGCTGGACAAGAGACCCAGTACTTC
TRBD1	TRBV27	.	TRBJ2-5	CASSPSTGKEETQYF	TGTGCCAGCAGTCCCTCGACAGGGAAGGAAGAGACCCAGTACTTC
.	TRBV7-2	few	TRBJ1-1	CASRPRGFSFTEAFF	TGTGCCAGCAGGCCTCGCGGATTCTCTTTCACTGAAGCTTTCTTT
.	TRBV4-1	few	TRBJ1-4	CASSRDWGGKLFF	TGCGCCAGCAGCCGCGACTGGGGGGGAAAACTGTTTTTT
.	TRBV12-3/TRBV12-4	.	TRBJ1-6	CASSLWGTNSPLHF	TGTGCCAGCAGTTTATGGGGGACGAATTCACCCCTCCACTTT
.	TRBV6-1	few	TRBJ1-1	CASQGGGTEAFF	TGTGCCAGCCAGGGCGGAGGCACTGAAGCTTTCTTT
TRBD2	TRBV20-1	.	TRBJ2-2	CSARPGLATTGELFF	TGCAGTGCTAGGCCGGGACTAGCTACCACCGGGGAGCTGTTTTTT
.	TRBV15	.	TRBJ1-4	CATSKTPGAGEKLFF	TGTGCCACCAGCAAGACCCCCGGGGCAGGGGAAAAACTGTTTTTT
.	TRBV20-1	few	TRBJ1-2	CSAREVNRAVGYTF	TGCAGTGCTAGAGAGGTGAACAGAGCCGTTGGCTACACCTTC
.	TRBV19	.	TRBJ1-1	CASSIQWGTEAFF	TGTGCCAGTAGTATACAGTGGGGCACTGAAGCTTTCTTT
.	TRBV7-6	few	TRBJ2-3	CASRRASGTDTQYF	TGTGCCAGCAGACGGGCCTCTGGGACAGATACGCAGTATTTT
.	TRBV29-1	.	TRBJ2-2	CSVLAFYRVLGTGELFF	TGCAGCGTTCTGGCCTTTTACAGGGTTCTAGGCACCGGGGAGCTGTTTTTT
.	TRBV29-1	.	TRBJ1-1	CSVEWGEAFF	TGCAGCGTTGAGTGGGGTGAAGCTTTCTTT
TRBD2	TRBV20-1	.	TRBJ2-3	CSAPLAGVGDTQYF	TGCAGTGCGCCTCTAGCGGGAGTTGGAGATACGCAGTATTTT
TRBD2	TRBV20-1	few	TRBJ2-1	CSASRTGTSGSRGNEQFF	TGCAGTGCTTCACGTACCGGGACTAGCGGGAGTAGGGGCAATGAGCAGTTCTTC
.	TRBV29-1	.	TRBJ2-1	CSASSGLLWNEQFF	TGCAGCGCATCGAGCGGCCTCCTTTGGAATGAGCAGTTCTTC
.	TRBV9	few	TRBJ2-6	CASSASPQANVLTF	TGTGCCAGCAGCGCCTCTCCCCAGGCCAACGTCCTGACTTTC
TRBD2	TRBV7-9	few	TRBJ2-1	CASSSTLGTSGSNEQFF	TGTGCCAGCAGCTCCACCCTGGGGACTAGCGGGAGTAATGAGCAGTTCTTC
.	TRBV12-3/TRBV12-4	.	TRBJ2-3	CASSLGLGGAEDTQYF	TGTGCCAGCAGTTTAGGGCTAGGGGGGGCGGAAGATACGCAGTATTTT
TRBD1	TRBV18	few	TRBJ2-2	CASSPTGAPGELFF	TGTGCCAGCTCACCGACAGGGGCCCCCGGGGAGCTGTTTTTT
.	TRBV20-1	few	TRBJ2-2	CSARVRSRAGELFF	TGCAGTGCTAGGGTCCGTTCTAGGGCGGGGGAGCTGTTTTTT
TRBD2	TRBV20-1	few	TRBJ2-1	CSARDIGGLFLYNEQFF	TGCAGTGCTAGAGATATTGGGGGACTATTCCTCTACAATGAGCAGTTCTTC
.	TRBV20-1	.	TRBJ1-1	CSAFGLQRDEAFF	TGCAGCGCATTTGGGTTACAGAGGGATGAAGCTTTCTTT
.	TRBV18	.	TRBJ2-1	CASSPIRGSSYNEQFF	TGTGCCAGCTCCCCGATCAGGGGATCCTCCTACAATGAGCAGTTCTTC
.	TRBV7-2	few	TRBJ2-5	CASSSSVKETQYF	TGTGCCAGCAGCTCCTCCGTAAAAGAGACCCAGTACTTC
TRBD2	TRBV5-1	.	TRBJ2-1	CASSLERGLAGEYEQFF	TGCGCCAGCAGCTTAGAGAGGGGACTAGCGGGCGAGTATGAGCAGTTCTTC
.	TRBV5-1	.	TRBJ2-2	CASSPIISANTGELFF	TGCGCCAGCAGCCCTATCATCTCCGCGAACACCGGGGAGCTGTTTTTT
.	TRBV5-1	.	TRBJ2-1	CASSPQADAVYNEQFF	TGCGCCAGCAGCCCCCAGGCCGACGCGGTCTACAATGAGCAGTTCTTC
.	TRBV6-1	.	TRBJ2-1	CASSPTEYNEQFF	TGTGCCAGCAGTCCTACAGAGTACAATGAGCAGTTCTTC
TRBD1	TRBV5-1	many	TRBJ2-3	CASSLDRGRRDTQYF	TGCGCCAGCAGCTTGGACAGGGGGCGCCGAGATACGCAGTATTTT
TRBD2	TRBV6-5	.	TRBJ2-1	CASSYSFVAGGYNEQFF	TGTGCCAGCAGTTACTCGTTCGTAGCGGGAGGGTACAATGAGCAGTTCTTC
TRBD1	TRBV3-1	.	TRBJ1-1	CASSSWTGRGGTEAFF	TGTGCCAGCAGCTCCTGGACAGGGAGGGGTGGCACTGAAGCTTTCTTT
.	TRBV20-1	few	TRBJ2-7	CSVSVSDAYEQYF	TGCAGTGTCTCGGTGAGCGACGCCTACGAGCAGTACTTC
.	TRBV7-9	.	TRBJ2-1	CASSPQGRGTGQFF	TGTGCCAGCAGCCCCCAGGGTCGGGGGACTGGTCAGTTCTTC
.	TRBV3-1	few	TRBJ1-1	CASSQAPQDTEAFF	TGTGCCAGCAGCCAAGCACCCCAAGACACTGAAGCTTTCTTT
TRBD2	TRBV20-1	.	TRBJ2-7	CSAGGTSSYEQYF	TGCAGTGCCGGCGGGACTAGCTCCTACGAGCAGTACTTC
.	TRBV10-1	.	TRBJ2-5	CASSISVQETQYF	TGCGCCAGCAGTATCAGTGTCCAAGAGACCCAGTACTTC
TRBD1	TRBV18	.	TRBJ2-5	CASSPPTGTETQYF	TGTGCCAGCTCACCCCCGACAGGGACAGAGACCCAGTACTTC
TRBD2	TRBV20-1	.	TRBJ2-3	CSAKSQGLAGTDTQYF	TGCAGTGCCAAATCCCAGGGACTAGCGGGCACAGATACGCAGTATTTT
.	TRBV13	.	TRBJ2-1	CASSRDILNEQFF	TGTGCCAGCAGCCGGGACATACTAAATGAGCAGTTCTTC
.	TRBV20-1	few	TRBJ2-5	CSALVGSRGETQYF	TGCAGTGCTTTGGTCGGTTCGAGGGGAGAGACCCAGTACTTC
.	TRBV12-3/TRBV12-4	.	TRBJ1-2	CASTREPQVYGYTF	TGTGCCAGCACCCGGGAGCCCCAGGTCTATGGCTACACCTTC
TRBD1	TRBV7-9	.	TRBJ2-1	CASSLSPWTGEKFF	TGTGCCAGCAGCCTAAGCCCATGGACAGGGGAAAAGTTCTTC
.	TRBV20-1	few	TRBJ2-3	CSASGVANTQYF	TGCAGTGCTTCAGGGGTTGCAAATACGCAGTATTTT